The source of this TCR beta chain is a study of CD8 T cells in ankylosing spondylitis. Study-wide points: A TCR beta motif of about eight highly homologous variants seemed to mark ankylosing spondylitis blood.

Of note for this clonotype: Its matching antigen is unknown.

TCRdb redid the calling of the 5' RACE reads with MiXCR, one entry per CDR3 protein. The top ten clones hold approximately 46% of a sample with 220,000 or so distinct CDR3 sequences, 15% to 20% of them seen once. Sequenced material: blood, either unsorted or a sorted T cell fraction (not recorded which). The TCR originated in a male donor with ankylosing spondylitis.

CDR3 region: CASSPSTGYGYTF. The CDR3, as DNA: TGTGCCAGTAGCCCTTCTACCGGGTATGGCTACACCTTC. This chain links TRBV19 with TRBJ1-2; D is uncertain. Germline CDR1 reads LNHDA; CDR2 reads SQIVND (reference sequence). This CDR3 is built from 13 residues. V lost 6 bases to trimming and J lost 5 bases, with 13 bases between them.